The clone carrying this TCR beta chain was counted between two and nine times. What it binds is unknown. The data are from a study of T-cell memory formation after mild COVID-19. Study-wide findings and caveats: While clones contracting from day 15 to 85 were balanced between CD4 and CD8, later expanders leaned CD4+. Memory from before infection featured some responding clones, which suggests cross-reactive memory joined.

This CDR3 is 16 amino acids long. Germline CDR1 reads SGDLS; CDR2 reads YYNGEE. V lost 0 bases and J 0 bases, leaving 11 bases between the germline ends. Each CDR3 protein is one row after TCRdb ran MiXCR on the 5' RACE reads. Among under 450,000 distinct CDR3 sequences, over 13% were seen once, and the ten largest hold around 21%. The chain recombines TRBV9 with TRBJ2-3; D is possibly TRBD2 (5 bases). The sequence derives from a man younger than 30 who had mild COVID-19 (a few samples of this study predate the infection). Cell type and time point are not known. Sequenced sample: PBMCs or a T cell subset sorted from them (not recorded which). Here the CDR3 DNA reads TGTGCCAGCAGCGTAGGAGGGCATACTAGCACAGATACGCAGTATTTT. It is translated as CASSVGGHTSTDTQYF.